What follows are 6 T cell receptor beta chains derived from one specimen sequenced in a study of PD-1 blockade in classical Hodgkin lymphoma (dated by TCRdb to 2018 to 2020). To prepare the library, the immunoSEQ multiplex PCR assay was applied. TCRdb provides this immuneACCESS table in a form limited to in-frame rearrangements. Some clones are lacking; in checked studies, under half of them reflect an unresolved V gene, and why the rest are absent is not known. A total of about 4,200 clones appear in this sample, over 80% of them only once. 0.9% to 1% of the sample comes from the top ten. The time point label for this specimen denotes: cycle 1 day 1 (C1D1), immediately before nivolumab initiation. Every trial patient had relapsed following autologous stem cell transplantation, and prior brentuximab vedotin exposure was what differed among cohorts A, B and C. A Miltenyi CD4+ T cell isolation kit was used for magnetic negative selection to purify CD4+ T cells from thawed PBMCs.

Source: CD4+ T cells from blood, taken at baseline. Receptors were obtained from a human donor with classical Hodgkin lymphoma.

This clone showed up just once. The gene calls are TRBV27 and TRBJ1-5; no clear D gene. CDR3 length: 18 residues. Germline CDR1 and CDR2: MNHEY and SMNVEV (reference sequence). Trimming took off 1 base at V and 0 bases at J, with 16 bases between the two ends. In nucleotides, the CDR3 is TGTGCCAGCAGTTTATTTGCCCCTCAGGTTAATAGCAATCAGCCCCAGCATTTT. Translating gives CASSLFAPQVNSNQPQHF.

This sequence joins TRBV30 and TRBJ1-5; TRBD1 might be the D (6 bases). The CDR3 has 14 residues. The germline CDR1 and CDR2 sequences are GTSNPN and SVGIG (reference sequence). Trimming took off 5 bases at V and 2 bases at J, with 13 bases between the two ends. In DNA, the CDR3 is TGTGCCTGGGGGCCGGGGGCTGGCAATCAGCCCCAGCATTTT. Its protein is CAWGPGAGNQPQHF.

This clone appeared a few times. V usage is TRBV12-5 and J usage is TRBJ1-5; D remains unclear. The CDR3 contains 13 residues. Germline V gives CDR1 LGHNT, CDR2 FRNRAP. The V end lost 4 bases, the J end lost 3 bases, and 7 bases lay between the germline ends. The CDR3 sequence is CASGSDSNQPQHF. CDR3 DNA sequence: TGTGCTAGTGGTTCTGATTCCAATCAGCCCCAGCATTTT.

The rearrangement links TRBV5-6 to TRBJ1-1, with D possibly matching TRBD1 (6 bases). The CDR3 runs to 16 residues. Between the trimmed V and J ends, which lost 4 bases and 4 bases, there was a span of 20 bases. Germline V CDR1 and CDR2: SGHDT, YYEEEE. The CDR3 DNA reads as TGTGCCAGCAGCCCGGAGTTCAACAGGGTGGGCACTGAAGCTTTCTTT. This encodes CASSPEFNRVGTEAFF.

The chain combines TRBV5-1 with TRBJ2-1; D may correspond to TRBD1 or TRBD2 (5 bases each). Germline V gives CDR1 SGHRS, CDR2 YFSETQ. CDR3 length: 15 amino acids. Trimming pared 0 bases from V and 0 bases from J, leaving 7 bases between. In DNA, the CDR3 is TGCGCCAGCAGCTTGGCAGGGAGCTCCTACAATGAGCAGTTCTTC. Translation gives CASSLAGSSYNEQFF.

J is TRBJ1-4 and V is TRBV5-1; D uncertain. The germline V and J ends were trimmed by 4 bases and 0 bases, with 10 bases remaining between them. This CDR3 contains 15 residues. The V gene's germline CDR1 is SGHRS and CDR2 YFSETQ. Here the CDR3 reads CASSVVGATNEKLFF. The CDR3 DNA follows: TGCGCCAGCAGCGTAGTAGGTGCAACTAATGAAAAACTGTTTTTT.